One and the same sample provided the 10 T cell receptor beta chains below, sequenced in a study of T-cell memory formation after mild COVID-19. From the 5' RACE reads, TCRdb called clonotypes with MiXCR, one entry per CDR3 protein. This sample carries hundreds of thousands of distinct CDR3 sequences, 15% to 20% of them seen once, and the ten largest clones take 8.1%. What was sequenced was PBMCs or a T cell subset sorted from them (not recorded which). Source of these receptors: an adult woman who had mild COVID-19 (a few samples of this study predate the infection). Cell type and time point are not known.

The rearrangement uses TRBV3-1 and TRBJ2-4, with 11 nucleotides matching TRBD2. Trimming at V came to 1 base and at J to 0 bases, leaving 2 bases not matched to a gene. This CDR3 is built from 17 residues. Germline V gene data show CDR1 as LGHDT and CDR2 as YNNKEL (reference sequence). DNA for the CDR3: TGTGCCAGCAGCCAAGGGGGACTAGCGGTAGCCAAAAACATTCAGTACTTC. Its translation is CASSQGGLAVAKNIQYF.

The V and J genes are TRBV18 and TRBJ1-1; D uncertain. CDR3 length equals 13 residues. V lost 2 bases and J lost 0, with 4 bases in between. Germline CDR1 and CDR2: KGHSH and LQKENI. The CDR3 is CASSPNLNTEAFF. The DNA for the CDR3 is TGTGCCAGCTCACCAAATTTGAACACTGAAGCTTTCTTT. The full variable domain, rest sourced from reference TRBV18 and TRBJ1-1, is NAGVMQNPRHLVRRRGQEARLRCSPMKGHSHVYWYRQLPEEGLKFMVYLQKENIIDESGMPKERFSAEFPKEGPSILRIQQVVRGDSAAYFCASSPNLNTEAFFGQGTRLTVV.

The V gene is TRBV20-1, the J gene TRBJ1-1; the match to TRBD1 covers 9 bases. Trimming cost V 5 bases and J 7 bases; bases outside gene matches: 11. CDR3 size: 14 residues. CDR1 is DFQATT, CDR2 SNEGSKA, per germline (reference sequence). CDR3 protein: CSAGRPGQGREAFF. DNA of the CDR3: TGCAGTGCTGGAAGACCGGGACAGGGCCGTGAAGCTTTCTTT.

This clonotype has only a few counts. The rearrangement links TRBV7-6 to TRBJ1-1; 7 bases map to TRBD1. Trimming removed 4 bases from V and 1 base from J; junction bases left unmatched: 15. Germline CDR1 and CDR2: SGHVS and FNYEAQ. The CDR3 runs 18 residues. The CDR3, as DNA: TGTGCCAGCAGCTCCCCCAGGGGGATGGAGTTGGCGAACACTGAAGCTTTCTTT. Translating it yields CASSSPRGMELANTEAFF.

The sample holds a few counts of this clonotype. This chain joins TRBV12-3 or TRBV12-4 and TRBJ1-6; 7 bases are shared with TRBD1. CDR3 size: 13 residues. Unmatched junction bases numbered 2, after V lost 6 bases and J lost 6 bases. CDR3 DNA: TGTGCCAGCAGGGACAGGATTAATTCACCCCTCCACTTT. This translates into CASRDRINSPLHF.

A single count supports this clonotype. The chain combines TRBV7-9 with TRBJ2-7, with D hard to call. CDR1 is SEHNR, CDR2 FQNEAQ, per germline (reference sequence). The V and J ends lost 0 bases and 2 bases respectively, with 8 bases between them. The length of the CDR3 is 14 residues. CDR3 sequence reads: CASSLAQTPYEQYF. The CDR3 coding sequence is TGTGCCAGCAGCTTAGCGCAGACCCCCTACGAGCAGTACTTC.

The J gene is TRBJ2-1, the V gene TRBV7-3; no firm D call. Trimming took 2 bases from V and 10 from J, leaving 15 bases between them. Germline CDR1 and CDR2: SGHTA and FQGTGA. The CDR3 covers 14 residues. CDR3 amino acids: CASSLGPWSGEQFF. DNA for the CDR3: TGTGCCAGCAGCTTAGGACCATGGTCAGGCGAGCAGTTCTTC.

This clonotype was detected a few times. One end of the junction is discordant with germline, which a read error may explain. J is TRBJ1-2 and V is TRBV5-1; D call uncertain. Germline CDR1 SGHRS, CDR2 YFSETQ. This CDR3 comprises 13 residues. The CDR3 here is CASSLVEAYCYTF. Written as DNA, the CDR3 is TGCGCCAGCAGCTTGGTGGAGGCCTATTGCTACACCTTC.

This clonotype was seen at least ten times. The chain carries TRBV20-1 and TRBJ1-5; D is unresolved. This CDR3 comprises 13 residues. Trimming shortened V by 0 bases and J by 7 bases, and 10 bases separated the two germline ends. Germline CDR1 reads DFQATT; CDR2 reads SNEGSKA (reference sequence). The CDR3 sequence: CSARDGPGQPQHF. DNA of the CDR3: TGCAGTGCTAGAGATGGGCCGGGGCAGCCCCAGCATTTT.

The gene calls are TRBV7-8 and TRBJ1-1; no reliable D call. Germline CDR1 is SGHVS and CDR2 is FQNEAQ. The CDR3 is 17 residues long. V dropped 3 bases and J dropped 2 bases, with 19 bases sitting between them. The CDR3 nucleotides are TGTGCCAGCAGCTTGGAAAAAGGTAGAGGAATAAACACTGAAGCTTTCTTT. Encoded protein: CASSLEKGRGINTEAFF.